The next 3 T cell receptor beta chains were all read from a single sample in a study of a mutant IDH1 vaccine in newly diagnosed glioma. These receptors' targets are unknown. Using immunoSEQ multiplex PCR, the repertoire was profiled, and TCRdb retains in-frame clones only, with some absent. In the table there are more than 40,000 clones, 78% of which are singletons. Time point in this sample: week 5, during vaccination. Vaccinated patients received 300 ug of mutant IDH1 20-mer peptide per dose, with topical imiquimod. The sample was PBMCs, taken from a glioma patient whose treatment included an IDH1 peptide vaccine. The receptor source for this set is a woman aged 40 to 50 with glioma.

The chain employs TRBV6-1 and TRBJ2-5; 12 bases align to TRBD1. The J segment lost 2 bases and the V segment lost 3 bases, leaving 4 bases of the junction unmatched. The CDR3 sequence is 16 residues long. In germline, CDR1 is MNHNS, CDR2 SASEGT. CDR3 sequence reads: CASSEWDRGPQETQYF. In DNA form, the CDR3 reads TGTGCCAGCAGTGAGTGGGACAGGGGGCCTCAAGAGACCCAGTACTTC.

The CDR3 sequence: CASGRGARGYTF. CDR3 nucleotide sequence: TGTGCCAGCGGCAGAGGGGCTCGAGGCTACACCTTC. The chain joins TRBV6-5 to TRBJ1-2, with D possibly TRBD1 on 5 matching bases. V was pared by 8 bases and J by 8 bases, with 15 bases between. The CDR3 is made up of 12 amino acids. CDR1 MNHEY and CDR2 SVGAGI come from the germline V gene.

The chain is built from TRBV29-1 and TRBJ1-5, with D hard to call. V was trimmed by 4 bases and J by 2 bases, leaving 6 bases between them. Germline V gene sequence: CDR1 SQVTM, CDR2 ANQGSEA. This CDR3 has 12 amino acids. The CDR3 region has the DNA TGCAGCGTTGCCCAAGGCAATCAGCCCCAGCATTTT. This gives the protein CSVAQGNQPQHF.